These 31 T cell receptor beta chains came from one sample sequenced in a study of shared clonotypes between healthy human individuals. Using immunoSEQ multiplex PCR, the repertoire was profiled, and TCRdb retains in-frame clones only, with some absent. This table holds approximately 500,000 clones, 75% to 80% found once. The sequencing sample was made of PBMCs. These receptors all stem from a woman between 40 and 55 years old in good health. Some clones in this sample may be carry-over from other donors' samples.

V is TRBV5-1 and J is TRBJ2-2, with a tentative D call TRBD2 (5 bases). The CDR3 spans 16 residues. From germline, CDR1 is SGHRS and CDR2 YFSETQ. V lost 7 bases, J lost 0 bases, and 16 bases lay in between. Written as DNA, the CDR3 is TGCGCCAGCTCCCTAGCTCCGGCCCCGAACACCGGGGAGCTGTTTTTT. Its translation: CASSLAPAPNTGELFF.

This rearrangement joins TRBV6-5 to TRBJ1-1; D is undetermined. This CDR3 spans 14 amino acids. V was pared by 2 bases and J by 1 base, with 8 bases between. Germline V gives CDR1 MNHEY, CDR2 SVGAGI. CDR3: CASSYVAGNTEAFF. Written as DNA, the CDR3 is TGTGCCAGCAGTTACGTGGCAGGGAACACTGAAGCTTTCTTT.

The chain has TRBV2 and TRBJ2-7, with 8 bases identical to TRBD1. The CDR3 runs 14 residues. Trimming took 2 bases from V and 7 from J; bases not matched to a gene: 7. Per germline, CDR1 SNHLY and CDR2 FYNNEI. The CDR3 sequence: CASSETGGDAEQYF. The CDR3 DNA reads TGTGCCAGCAGTGAAACAGGGGGAGATGCAGAGCAGTACTTC.

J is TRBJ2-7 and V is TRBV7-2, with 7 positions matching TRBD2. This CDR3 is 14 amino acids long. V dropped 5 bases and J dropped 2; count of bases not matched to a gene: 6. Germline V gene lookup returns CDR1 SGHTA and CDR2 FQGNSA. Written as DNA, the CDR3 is TGTGCCAGCAGCGAGACTAGCATCCCCTACGAGCAGTACTTC. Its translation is CASSETSIPYEQYF. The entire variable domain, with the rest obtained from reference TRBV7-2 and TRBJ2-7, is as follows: GAGVSQSPSNKVTEKGKDVELRCDPISGHTALYWYRQSLGQGLEFLIYFQGNSAPDKSGLPSDRFSAERTGGSVSTLTIQRTQQEDSAVYLCASSETSIPYEQYFGPGTRLTVT.

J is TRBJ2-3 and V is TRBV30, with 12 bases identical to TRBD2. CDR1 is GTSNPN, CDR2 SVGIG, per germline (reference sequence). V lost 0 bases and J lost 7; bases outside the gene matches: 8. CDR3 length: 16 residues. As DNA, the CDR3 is TGTGCCTGGAGTGTAGGGACTAGCGGGTTATCTAATACGCAGTATTTT. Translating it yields CAWSVGTSGLSNTQYF.

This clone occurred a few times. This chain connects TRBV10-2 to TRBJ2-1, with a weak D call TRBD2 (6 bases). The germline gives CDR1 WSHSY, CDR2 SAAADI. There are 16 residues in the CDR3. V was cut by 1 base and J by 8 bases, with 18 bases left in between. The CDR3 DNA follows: TGCGCCAGCAGTGAGTGGGGGGTCTATGCTCCCCATGAGCAGTTCTTC. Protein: CASSEWGVYAPHEQFF.

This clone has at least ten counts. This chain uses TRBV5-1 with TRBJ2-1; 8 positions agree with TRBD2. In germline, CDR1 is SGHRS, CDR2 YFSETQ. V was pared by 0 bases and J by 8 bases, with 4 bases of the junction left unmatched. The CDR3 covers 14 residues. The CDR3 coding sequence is TGCGCCAGCAGCTTGGTTGCGACTAGCGATGAGCAGTTCTTC. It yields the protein CASSLVATSDEQFF.

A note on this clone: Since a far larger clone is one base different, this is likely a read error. CDR3 sequence: CASSAFSTVFNQPQHF. The CDR3 bases are TGTGCCAGCAGTGCTTTTAGCACAGTGTTCAATCAGCCCCAGCATTTT. The chain has TRBV27 and TRBJ1-5, with D unclear. The CDR3 sequence is 16 residues long. The V end lost 5 bases, the J end lost 3 bases, and 17 bases lay between the germline ends. Per the germline V gene, CDR1 is MNHEY and CDR2 is SMNVEV (reference sequence).

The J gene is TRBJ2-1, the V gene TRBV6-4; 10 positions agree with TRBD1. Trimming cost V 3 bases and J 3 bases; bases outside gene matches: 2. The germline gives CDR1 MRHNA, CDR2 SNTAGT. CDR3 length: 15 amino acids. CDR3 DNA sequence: TGTGCCAGCAGTGAAGGGACAGGGGACTACAATGAGCAGTTCTTC. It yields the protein CASSEGTGDYNEQFF.

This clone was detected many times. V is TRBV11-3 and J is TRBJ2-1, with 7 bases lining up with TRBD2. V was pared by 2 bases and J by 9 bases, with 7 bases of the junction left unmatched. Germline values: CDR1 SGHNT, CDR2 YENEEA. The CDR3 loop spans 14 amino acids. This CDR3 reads CASSLSGSGGEQFF. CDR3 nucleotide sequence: TGTGCCAGCAGCTTAAGTGGGTCGGGGGGTGAGCAGTTCTTC. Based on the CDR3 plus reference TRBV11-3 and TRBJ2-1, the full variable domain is EAGVVQSPRYKIIEKKQPVAFWCNPISGHNTLYWYLQNLGQGPELLIRYENEEAVDDSQLPKDRFSAERLKGVDSTLKIQPAELGDSAVYLCASSLSGSGGEQFFGPGTRLTVL.

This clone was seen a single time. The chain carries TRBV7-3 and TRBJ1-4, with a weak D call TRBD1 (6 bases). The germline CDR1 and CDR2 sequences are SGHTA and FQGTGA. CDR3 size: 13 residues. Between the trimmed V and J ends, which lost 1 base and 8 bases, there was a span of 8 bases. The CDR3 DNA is TGTGCCAGCAGCTTAAGAAGGGGGGAAAAACTGTTTTTT. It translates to CASSLRRGEKLFF.

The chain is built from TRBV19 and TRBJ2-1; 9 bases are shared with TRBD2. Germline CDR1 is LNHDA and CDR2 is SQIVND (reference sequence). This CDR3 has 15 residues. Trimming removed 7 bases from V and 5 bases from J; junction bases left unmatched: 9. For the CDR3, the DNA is TGTGCCAGTAAGTGGGCTAGCGGGACAAACAATGAGCAGTTCTTC. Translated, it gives CASKWASGTNNEQFF.

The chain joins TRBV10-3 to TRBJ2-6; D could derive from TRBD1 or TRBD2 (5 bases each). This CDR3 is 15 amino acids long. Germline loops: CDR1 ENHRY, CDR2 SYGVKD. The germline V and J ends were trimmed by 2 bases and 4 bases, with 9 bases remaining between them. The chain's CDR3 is CAISERRDGANVLTF. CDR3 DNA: TGTGCCATCAGTGAGAGACGGGACGGGGCCAACGTCCTGACTTTC.

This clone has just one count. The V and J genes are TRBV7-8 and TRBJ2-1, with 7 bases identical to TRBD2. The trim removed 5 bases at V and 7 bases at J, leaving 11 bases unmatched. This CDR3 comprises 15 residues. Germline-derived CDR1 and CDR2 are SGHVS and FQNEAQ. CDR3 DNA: TGTGCCAGCAGCCAAGGAACAACTAGCGAAAATGAGCAGTTCTTC. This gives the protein CASSQGTTSENEQFF.

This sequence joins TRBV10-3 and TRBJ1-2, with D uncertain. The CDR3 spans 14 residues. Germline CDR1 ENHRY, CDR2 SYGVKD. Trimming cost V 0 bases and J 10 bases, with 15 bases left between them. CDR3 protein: CAISESTGPGDYTF. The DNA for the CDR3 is TGTGCCATCAGTGAGTCCACCGGGCCCGGGGACTACACCTTC.

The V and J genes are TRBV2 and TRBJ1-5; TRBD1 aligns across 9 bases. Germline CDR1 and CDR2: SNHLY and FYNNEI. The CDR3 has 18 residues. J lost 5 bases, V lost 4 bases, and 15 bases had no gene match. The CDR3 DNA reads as TGTGCCAGCAGTGTACCCTCGGGACAGGGAATACGGCATCAGCCCCAGCATTTT. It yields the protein CASSVPSGQGIRHQPQHF.

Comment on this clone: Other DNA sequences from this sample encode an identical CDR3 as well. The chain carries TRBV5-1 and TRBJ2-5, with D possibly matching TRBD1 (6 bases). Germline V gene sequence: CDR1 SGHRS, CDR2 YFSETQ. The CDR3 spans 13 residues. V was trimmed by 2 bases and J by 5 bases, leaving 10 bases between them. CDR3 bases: TGCGCCAGCAGCTTTGGGGGCGGGGAGACCCAGTACTTC. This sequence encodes CASSFGGGETQYF.

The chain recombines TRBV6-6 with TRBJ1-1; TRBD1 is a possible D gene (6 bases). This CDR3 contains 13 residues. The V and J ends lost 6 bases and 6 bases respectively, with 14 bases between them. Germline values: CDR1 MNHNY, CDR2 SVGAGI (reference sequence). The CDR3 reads CASRSTGRAEAFF. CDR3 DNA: TGTGCCAGCAGGTCAACAGGGCGGGCTGAAGCTTTCTTT.

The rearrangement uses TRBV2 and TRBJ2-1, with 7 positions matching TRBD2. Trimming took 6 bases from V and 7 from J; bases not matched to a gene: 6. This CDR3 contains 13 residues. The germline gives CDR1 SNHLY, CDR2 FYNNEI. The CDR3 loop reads CASRQGGPNEQFF. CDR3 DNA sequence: TGTGCCAGCAGGCAGGGAGGGCCTAATGAGCAGTTCTTC.

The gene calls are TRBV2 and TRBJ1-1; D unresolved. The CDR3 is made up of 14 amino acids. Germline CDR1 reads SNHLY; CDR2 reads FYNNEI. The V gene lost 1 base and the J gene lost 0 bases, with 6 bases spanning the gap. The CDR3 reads CASSEGTVNTEAFF. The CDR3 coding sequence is TGTGCCAGCAGTGAAGGGACGGTGAACACTGAAGCTTTCTTT.

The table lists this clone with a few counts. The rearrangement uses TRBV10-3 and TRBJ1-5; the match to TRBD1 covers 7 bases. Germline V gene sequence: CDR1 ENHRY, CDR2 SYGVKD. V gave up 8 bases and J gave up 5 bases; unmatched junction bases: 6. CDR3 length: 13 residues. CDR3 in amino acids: CAICRDSDQPQHF. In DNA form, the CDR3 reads TGTGCCATCTGCCGGGACAGCGATCAGCCCCAGCATTTT.

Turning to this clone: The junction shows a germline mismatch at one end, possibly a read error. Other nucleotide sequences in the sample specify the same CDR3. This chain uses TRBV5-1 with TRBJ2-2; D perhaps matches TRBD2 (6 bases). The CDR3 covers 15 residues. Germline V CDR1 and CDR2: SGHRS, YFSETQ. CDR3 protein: CASSLGEVNTGELFF. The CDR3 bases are TGCGCCAGCAGCTTAGGGGAGGTAAACACCGGTGAGCTGTTTTTT.

The CDR3 sequence: CASSPTTGGGYTF. In DNA, the CDR3 is TGCGCCAGCAGCCCGACGACAGGGGGGGGCTACACCTTC. The chain employs TRBV5-1 and TRBJ1-2, with 9 nucleotides matching TRBD1. CDR1 and CDR2 from the germline V gene are SGHRS and YFSETQ. J lost 8 bases, V lost 4 bases, and 6 bases had no gene match. This CDR3 has 13 residues.

The CDR3 is CASSLAAHYGYTF. In nucleotides, the CDR3 is TGTGCCAGCAGCTTAGCAGCCCACTATGGCTACACCTTC. The chain joins TRBV7-2 to TRBJ1-2; D unresolved. Germline CDR1 and CDR2: SGHTA and FQGNSA. Deletions cut 0 bases from V and 3 bases from J, with 5 bases between. This CDR3 spans 13 amino acids.

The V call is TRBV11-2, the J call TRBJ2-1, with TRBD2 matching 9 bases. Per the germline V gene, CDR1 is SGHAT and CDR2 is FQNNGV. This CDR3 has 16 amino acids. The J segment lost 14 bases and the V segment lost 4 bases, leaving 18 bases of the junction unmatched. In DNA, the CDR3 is TGTGCCAGCAGCTCCCCCCGACGGACTAGCGCCCAGAGGAAGTTCTTC. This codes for CASSSPRRTSAQRKFF.

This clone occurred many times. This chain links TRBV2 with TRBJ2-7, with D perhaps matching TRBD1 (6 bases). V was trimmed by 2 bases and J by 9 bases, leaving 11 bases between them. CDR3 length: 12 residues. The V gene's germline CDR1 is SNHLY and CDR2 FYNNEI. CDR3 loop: CASSETGTGQYF. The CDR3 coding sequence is TGTGCCAGCAGTGAAACAGGGACCGGGCAGTACTTC.

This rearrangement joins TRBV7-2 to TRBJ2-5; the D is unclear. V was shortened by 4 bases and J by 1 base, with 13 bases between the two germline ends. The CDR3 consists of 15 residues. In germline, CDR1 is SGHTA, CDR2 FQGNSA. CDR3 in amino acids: CASSSLGNSQETQYF. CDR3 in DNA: TGTGCCAGCAGCTCCTTAGGGAACTCCCAAGAGACCCAGTACTTC.

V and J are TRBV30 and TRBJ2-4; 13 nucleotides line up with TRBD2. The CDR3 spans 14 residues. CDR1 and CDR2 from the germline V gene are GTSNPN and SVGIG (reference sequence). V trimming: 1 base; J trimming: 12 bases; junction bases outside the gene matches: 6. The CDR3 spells CAWSAGLAGYPQYF. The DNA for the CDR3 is TGTGCCTGGAGTGCGGGACTAGCGGGATATCCTCAGTACTTC.

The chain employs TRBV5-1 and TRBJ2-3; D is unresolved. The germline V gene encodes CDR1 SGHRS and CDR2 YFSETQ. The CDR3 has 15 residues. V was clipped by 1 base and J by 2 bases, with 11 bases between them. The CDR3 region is CASSLSLIDTDTQYF. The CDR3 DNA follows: TGCGCCAGCAGCTTGTCCCTCATAGACACAGATACGCAGTATTTT.

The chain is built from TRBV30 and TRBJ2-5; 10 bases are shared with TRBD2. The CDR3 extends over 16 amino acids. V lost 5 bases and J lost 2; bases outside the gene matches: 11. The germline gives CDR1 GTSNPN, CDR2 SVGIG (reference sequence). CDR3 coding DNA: TGTGCCTGGGGGGGAAAGGGGACTAGCGTACAAGAGACCCAGTACTTC. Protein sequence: CAWGGKGTSVQETQYF.

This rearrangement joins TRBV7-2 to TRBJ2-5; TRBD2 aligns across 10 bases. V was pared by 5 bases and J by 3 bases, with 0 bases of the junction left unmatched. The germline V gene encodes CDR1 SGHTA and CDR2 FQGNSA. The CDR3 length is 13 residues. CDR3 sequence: CASSGLAEETQYF. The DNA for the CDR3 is TGTGCCAGCAGCGGACTAGCGGAAGAGACCCAGTACTTC.